This T cell receptor (beta chain) was recovered during a study of shared T cell receptors in the human thymus. Assay: immunoSEQ multiplex PCR; the TCRdb copy retains only in-frame clones and omits some. The top ten clones hold roughly 0.033% of a sample with 63,000 or so clones, 90% to 95% of them seen once. This clone was seen just once. Trimming took off 0 bases at V and 3 bases at J, with 7 bases between the two ends. CDR1 SGDLS and CDR2 YYNGEE come from the germline V gene. The CDR3 has 13 amino acids. The rearrangement links TRBV9 to TRBJ2-7; TRBD1 is a possible D gene (6 bases). This sequence originates from a human donor. Sequenced: thymocytes. This chain's CDR3 is CASSVDRDYEQYF. As DNA, the CDR3 is TGTGCCAGCAGCGTAGACAGGGACTACGAGCAGTACTTC. The full variable domain, in which reference TRBV9 and TRBJ2-7 provide the parts outside the CDR3, is DSGVTQTPKHLITATGQRVTLRCSPRSGDLSVYWYQQSLDQGLQFLIQYYNGEERAKGNILERFSAQQFPDLHSELNLSSLELGDSALYFCASSVDRDYEQYFGPGTRLTVT.